The 5 T cell receptor beta chains below were found in one sample sequenced in a study of CD8+ T cells in alopecia areata. Isolated RNA was reverse transcribed into cDNA used as the sequencing template. TCRdb keeps only in-frame clones here, not all; method: immunoSEQ multiplex PCR. The repertoire has 150,000 to 200,000 clones, around 55% of them found once; the top ten carry 4.5% to 5%. The material sequenced was CD4+ T cells sorted from blood. These receptors were collected from a human donor in good health.

In this sample, this clone turned up a few times. CDR3 sequence reads: CASSPGLQGEYF. The DNA for the CDR3 is TGTGCCAGCAGCCCAGGACTACAAGGGGAGTATTTT. This sequence joins TRBV5-5 and TRBJ2-3; tentative D call: TRBD2 (6 bases). The CDR3 totals 12 residues. CDR1 is SGHKS and CDR2 is YYEKEE in the germline V gene (reference sequence). Trimming took 4 bases from V and 13 from J, leaving 16 bases between them. The variable domain in full, completed from reference TRBV5-5 and TRBJ2-3, reads DAGVTQSPTHLIKTRGQQVTLRCSPISGHKSVSWYQQVLGQGPQFIFQYYEKEERGRGNFPDRFSARQFPNYSSELNVNALLLGDSALYLCASSPGLQGEYFGPGTRLTVL.

The V call is TRBV6-1, the J call TRBJ2-6; D uncertain. V was trimmed by 1 base and J by 0 bases, leaving 4 bases between them. The CDR3 runs to 15 residues. The germline gives CDR1 MNHNS, CDR2 SASEGT. The CDR3 sequence is CASSEGGSGANVLTF. The DNA of the CDR3 is TGTGCCAGCAGTGAAGGTGGCTCTGGGGCCAACGTCCTGACTTTC.

The V and J genes are TRBV5-5 and TRBJ1-4; D may be TRBD1 (5 bases). Looked up from germline, CDR1 is SGHKS and CDR2 is YYEKEE (reference sequence). V lost 1 base and J lost 5, with 15 bases in between. CDR3 length: 16 amino acids. The CDR3 DNA reads TGTGCCAGCAGCTTGCGATTTGACAGCCCCAATGAAAAACTGTTTTTT. Its translation is CASSLRFDSPNEKLFF.

The V call is TRBV6-5, the J call TRBJ1-1; 10 nucleotides line up with TRBD1. The trim removed 6 bases at V and 11 bases at J, leaving 6 bases unmatched. Looked up from germline, CDR1 is MNHEY and CDR2 is SVGAGI. The CDR3 consists of 12 residues. CDR3 bases: TGTGCCAGCAGCCTCCGACAGGGGGCTGCTTTCTTT. Residues: CASSLRQGAAFF.

This clone was found a few times. V gene TRBV6-5 combines with J gene TRBJ2-1; maybe TRBD2 (6 bases). Germline loops: CDR1 MNHEY, CDR2 SVGAGI. The CDR3 sequence is 13 residues long. Trimming shortened V by 0 bases and J by 10 bases, and 10 bases separated the two germline ends. CDR3 region: CASSYSGGWEQFF. In DNA form, the CDR3 reads TGTGCCAGCAGTTACTCGGGGGGTTGGGAGCAGTTCTTC.